These 25 T cell receptor beta chains were sequenced from one sample in a study of cytomegalovirus exposure and HLA in healthy donors. The PCR ran on 60 Vbeta and 13 Jbeta primers. Only in-frame clones appear in the TCRdb table, and some are missing; sequencing was by immunoSEQ multiplex PCR. The repertoire table contains roughly 120,000 clones. Sequenced material: PBMCs. The receptors originated from a man in his forties in good health and CMV-seronegative.

The chain combines TRBV10-3 with TRBJ1-5, with D uncertain. The CDR3 is 14 residues long. The V gene lost 3 bases and the J gene lost 2 bases, with 8 bases spanning the gap. Germline V gene data show CDR1 as ENHRY and CDR2 as SYGVKD. The DNA of the CDR3 is TGTGCCATCAGTGATCAACACCGCAATCAGCCCCAGCATTTT. Its protein is CAISDQHRNQPQHF.

The chain combines TRBV7-9 with TRBJ2-2, with 14 bases identical to TRBD2. The germline V gene encodes CDR1 SEHNR and CDR2 FQNEAQ (reference sequence). The CDR3 spans 19 residues. V trimming: 5 bases; J trimming: 6 bases; junction bases outside the gene matches: 14. CDR3: CASSRQPGTSGRKAGELFF. In DNA form, the CDR3 reads TGTGCCAGCAGCCGTCAACCGGGGACTAGCGGGAGAAAAGCCGGGGAGCTGTTTTTT. Supplemented by reference TRBV7-9 and TRBJ2-2, the full variable domain reads DTGVSQNPRHKITKRGQNVTFRCDPISEHNRLYWYRQTLGQGPEFLTYFQNEAQLEKSRLLSDRFSAERPKGSFSTLEIQRTEQGDSAMYLCASSRQPGTSGRKAGELFFGEGSRLTVL.

CDR3 DNA sequence: TGTGCCAGTAGTATGGGACAGAGCAATCAGCCCCAGCATTTT. Residues: CASSMGQSNQPQHF. The V call is TRBV19, the J call TRBJ1-5; 7 bases align to TRBD1. This CDR3 comprises 14 residues. CDR1 is LNHDA and CDR2 is SQIVND in the germline V gene (reference sequence). Germline trimming cut 3 bases from V and 1 base from J; bases unmatched to any gene: 0.

This rearrangement joins TRBV7-8 to TRBJ2-7; D remains unclear. The V gene lost 8 bases and the J gene lost 5 bases, with 16 bases spanning the gap. The CDR3 length is 13 residues. Germline V gives CDR1 SGHVS, CDR2 FQNEAQ. The CDR3 nucleotides are TGTGCCAGCCGCCCGGCGAGCCGGGACGAGCAGTACTTC. This translates into CASRPASRDEQYF. Supplemented by reference TRBV7-8 and TRBJ2-7, the full variable domain reads GAGVSQSPRYKVAKRGQDVALRCDPISGHVSLFWYQQALGQGPEFLTYFQNEAQLDKSGLPSDRFFAERPEGSVSTLKIQRTQQEDSAVYLCASRPASRDEQYFGPGTRLTVT.

V gene TRBV6-5 combines with J gene TRBJ1-3, with D unclear. The CDR3 length is 13 residues. Germline CDR1 reads MNHEY; CDR2 reads SVGAGI. The CDR3 protein is CASRVRSGNTIYF. In DNA, the CDR3 is TGTGCAAGCCGGGTGAGGTCTGGAAACACCATATATTTT.

V is TRBV5-8 and J is TRBJ1-2, with 7 bases lining up with TRBD1. This CDR3 region has 12 residues. Germline CDR1 reads SGHTS; CDR2 reads YDEGEE. After removal of 7 bases from V and 7 bases from J, the junction contained 7 bases not matched to a gene. The CDR3 spells CASGTGAGGYTF. In DNA form, the CDR3 reads TGTGCCAGCGGAACAGGGGCGGGTGGCTACACCTTC.

This chain links TRBV6-5 with TRBJ2-7; TRBD1 agrees at 10 bases. This CDR3 comprises 14 residues. The J segment lost 0 bases and the V segment lost 8 bases, leaving 4 bases of the junction unmatched. Germline CDR1 MNHEY, CDR2 SVGAGI. The CDR3 protein is CASGTGVGSYEQYF. The CDR3 nucleotides read TGTGCCAGCGGGACAGGGGTAGGCTCCTACGAGCAGTACTTC.

The genes are TRBV4-1 and TRBJ1-5; a possible D gene is TRBD1 (5 bases). Germline CDR1 is MGHRA and CDR2 is YSYEKL. The ends were cut back, 0 bases at V and 9 bases at J, with 15 bases in the middle. The CDR3 is made up of 15 amino acids. DNA of the CDR3: TGCGCCAGCAGCCAAGAAGCTTCTCGGGGGTCGCCCCAGCATTTT. Its translation: CASSQEASRGSPQHF.

This chain uses TRBV4-1 with TRBJ2-1, with 11 bases that match TRBD1. Trimming at V came to 2 bases and at J to 5 bases, leaving 5 bases not matched to a gene. The germline CDR1 and CDR2 sequences are MGHRA and YSYEKL. The CDR3 sequence is 16 residues long. CDR3 residues: CASSQPGQGANNEQFF. In DNA form, the CDR3 reads TGCGCCAGCAGCCAACCAGGACAGGGGGCCAACAATGAGCAGTTCTTC.

The chain links TRBV18 to TRBJ1-3; tentative D call: TRBD1 (6 bases). This CDR3 has 16 residues. Germline values: CDR1 KGHSH, CDR2 LQKENI. The V and J ends lost 6 bases and 0 bases respectively, with 15 bases between them. The chain's CDR3 is CASSAGGLDSGNTIYF. CDR3 bases: TGTGCCAGCTCCGCGGGGGGCTTAGACTCTGGAAACACCATATATTTT.

The chain uses TRBV10-3 and TRBJ1-6; TRBD1 matches at 7 bases. The CDR3 extends over 14 amino acids. J gave up 6 bases and V 7 bases, and 6 bases lay outside the gene matches. The germline CDR1 and CDR2 sequences are ENHRY and SYGVKD. This CDR3 reads CAIKGQERNSPLHF. Here the CDR3 DNA reads TGTGCCATCAAAGGACAGGAACGTAATTCACCCCTCCACTTT.

The V and J genes are TRBV18 and TRBJ2-1; D possibly corresponds to TRBD1 (6 bases). The CDR3 is 13 residues long. V lost 0 bases and J 7 bases, leaving 7 bases between the germline ends. Germline CDR1 reads KGHSH; CDR2 reads LQKENI. This CDR3 reads CASSPPQGNEQFF. CDR3 coding DNA: TGTGCCAGCTCACCACCTCAGGGGAATGAGCAGTTCTTC. Complete variable domain (other parts from reference TRBV18 and TRBJ2-1): NAGVMQNPRHLVRRRGQEARLRCSPMKGHSHVYWYRQLPEEGLKFMVYLQKENIIDESGMPKERFSAEFPKEGPSILRIQQVVRGDSAAYFCASSPPQGNEQFFGPGTRLTVL.

V is TRBV9 and J is TRBJ1-4; 11 bases map to TRBD1. The CDR3 consists of 18 residues. V shed 0 bases, J shed 4 bases, and the junction held 8 bases outside the gene matches. Germline CDR1 reads SGDLS; CDR2 reads YYNGEE. The DNA for the CDR3 is TGTGCCAGCAGCGTAGGCCTGGGACAGGGGGTTGGTAATGAAAAACTGTTTTTT. Amino acid sequence: CASSVGLGQGVGNEKLFF.

V gene TRBV7-8 combines with J gene TRBJ2-1; D might be TRBD2 (7 bases). Germline CDR1 and CDR2: SGHVS and FQNEAQ. V lost 5 bases to trimming and J lost 6 bases, with 20 bases between them. The CDR3 totals 16 residues. The CDR3 protein is CASSPLGGGSSNEQFF. The CDR3 DNA sequence: TGTGCCAGCAGCCCCCTCGGGGGCGGGAGCAGCAATGAGCAGTTCTTC. The entire variable domain, with the rest obtained from reference TRBV7-8 and TRBJ2-1, is as follows: GAGVSQSPRYKVAKRGQDVALRCDPISGHVSLFWYQQALGQGPEFLTYFQNEAQLDKSGLPSDRFFAERPEGSVSTLKIQRTQQEDSAVYLCASSPLGGGSSNEQFFGPGTRLTVL.

The rearrangement uses TRBV11-2 and TRBJ2-2; D might be TRBD2 (6 bases). Germline V gene data show CDR1 as SGHAT and CDR2 as FQNNGV. V was shortened by 4 bases and J by 5 bases, with 17 bases between the two germline ends. The CDR3 sequence is 16 residues long. The CDR3 sequence is CASSSIFGGGTGELFF. The CDR3 DNA sequence: TGTGCCAGCAGCTCCATCTTCGGGGGAGGTACCGGGGAGCTGTTTTTT.

The V gene is TRBV15, the J gene TRBJ2-5, with D maybe TRBD2 (7 bases). The germline V and J ends were trimmed by 0 bases and 11 bases, with 25 bases remaining between them. CDR1 is LNHNV, CDR2 YYDKDF, per germline (reference sequence). The CDR3 has 17 residues. This CDR3 is CATSRDRLGAGVGEQYF. In nucleotides, the CDR3 is TGTGCCACCAGCAGAGATCGTTTGGGGGCGGGAGTAGGGGAGCAGTACTTC. Full variable domain (remainder filled in from reference TRBV15 and TRBJ2-5): DAMVIQNPRYQVTQFGKPVTLSCSQTLNHNVMYWYQQKSSQAPKLLFHYYDKDFNNEADTPDNFQSRRPNTSFCFLDIRSPGLGDTAMYLCATSRDRLGAGVGEQYFGPGTRLLVL.

The chain links TRBV7-2 to TRBJ2-6; possibly TRBD1 for D (6 bases). V gave up 3 bases and J gave up 2 bases, with 11 bases separating them. The germline V gene encodes CDR1 SGHTA and CDR2 FQGNSA. This CDR3 spans 16 amino acids. CDR3: CASSLSGTTGANVLTF. The CDR3 nucleotides are TGTGCCAGCAGCTTGTCCGGGACAACTGGGGCCAACGTCCTGACTTTC.

DNA for the CDR3: TGTGCCTGGAGTGTAAAGGGAGAGCCCCAGCATTTT. Amino acid sequence: CAWSVKGEPQHF. The rearrangement joins TRBV30 to TRBJ1-5; D gene uncertain. The CDR3 contains 12 residues. CDR1 and CDR2 from the germline V gene are GTSNPN and SVGIG (reference sequence). V lost 0 bases and J 8 bases, leaving 8 bases between the germline ends.

The chain is built from TRBV30 and TRBJ1-6; D uncertain. V gave up 2 bases and J gave up 8 bases, with 13 bases separating them. This CDR3 is 14 amino acids long. The germline V gene has CDR1 GTSNPN and CDR2 SVGIG (reference sequence). CDR3 sequence (DNA): TGTGCCTGGAGTCAGGAGGGTTTGGATTCACCCCTCCACTTT. It codes for CAWSQEGLDSPLHF.

The gene calls are TRBV7-2 and TRBJ2-5, with a possible D match to TRBD1 (5 bases). Per germline, CDR1 SGHTA and CDR2 FQGNSA. The CDR3 is 17 amino acids. Between the trimmed V and J ends, which lost 4 bases and 4 bases, there was a span of 22 bases. As DNA, the CDR3 is TGTGCCAGCAGCTCTAGAGCCACAGGTCATGAGGCAGAGACCCAGTACTTC. This gives the protein CASSSRATGHEAETQYF.

The chain joins TRBV18 to TRBJ2-7; maybe TRBD1 (6 bases). This CDR3 is 13 amino acids long. V was trimmed by 9 bases and J by 1 base, leaving 13 bases between them. Germline CDR1 and CDR2: KGHSH and LQKENI. CDR3 DNA sequence: TGTGCCAGTAGACCGGGGACATCCTACGAGCAGTACTTC. Its protein is CASRPGTSYEQYF.

The chain links TRBV19 to TRBJ1-1; D may be TRBD1 (6 bases). CDR3 length: 14 residues. V lost 5 bases and J 3 bases, leaving 13 bases between the germline ends. CDR1 and CDR2 from the germline V gene are LNHDA and SQIVND (reference sequence). CDR3 bases: TGTGCCAGTAGTGGGACATTGGGATACACTGAAGCTTTCTTT. Translating gives CASSGTLGYTEAFF.

J is TRBJ2-5 and V is TRBV7-2, with D maybe TRBD2 (6 bases). V lost 1 base, J lost 12 bases, and 15 bases lay in between. Germline-derived CDR1 and CDR2 are SGHTA and FQGNSA. The CDR3 covers 13 residues. The CDR3 nucleotides are TGTGCCAGCAGCTTAGAAAGGGATAGCGGAGAGTACTTC. Its protein is CASSLERDSGEYF.

The chain carries TRBV4-1 and TRBJ1-4; the D is unclear. Trimming left V 1 base short and J 2 bases short, with 20 bases between. This CDR3 has 19 amino acids. Germline CDR1 is MGHRA and CDR2 is YSYEKL. Here the CDR3 DNA reads TGCGCCAGCAGCCAAGCTCCGGGATCCCCGTGGTCGACTAATGAAAAACTGTTTTTT. It is translated as CASSQAPGSPWSTNEKLFF.

The V and J genes are TRBV30 and TRBJ2-3; 10 bases agree with TRBD2. This CDR3 spans 16 amino acids. Germline V gives CDR1 GTSNPN, CDR2 SVGIG (reference sequence). V gave up 0 bases and J gave up 3 bases; unmatched junction bases: 6. CDR3: CAWSVISGRFTDTQYF. Here the CDR3 DNA reads TGTGCCTGGAGTGTGATTAGCGGGAGGTTTACAGATACGCAGTATTTT.